This T cell receptor beta chain appears in the sequencing data of a study of identical twins. Broader study findings: With abundant cord blood beta clonotypes, insertions were fewer; memory repertoires showed no such pattern.

Of note for this clonotype: Its antigen is still unknown.

MiXCR, run by TCRdb on the 5' RACE reads, gives a single entry per CDR3 protein. In the table there are roughly 480,000 distinct CDR3 sequences, more than 20% of which are singletons. These same data were also listed under a study on T cells expressing NK-cell markers. From that report: The eight sequenced donors comprised seven who were HCMV-seropositive and one who was seronegative. Over 5 donors had dominant NKG2C+ clonotypes that comprised about 1.0-7.5% of their CD8+ T cells. Several donors likewise had their CD3+CD56-NKG2C+ fraction led by these clonotypes.

The source of this sequence is a woman aged 18-29 years in good health. The sample taken for sequencing was CD4+ T cells sorted from blood.

CDR3 region: CASSVAGHSYEQYF. In DNA form, the CDR3 reads TGTGCCAGCAGCGTAGCGGGGCACTCCTACGAGCAGTACTTC. The rearrangement uses TRBV9 and TRBJ2-7; possibly TRBD1 or TRBD2 for D (5 bases each). The V and J ends lost 0 bases and 0 bases respectively, with 7 bases between them. The germline gives CDR1 SGDLS, CDR2 YYNGEE. The CDR3 totals 14 residues.